What follows is one TCR beta chain and its context. Its binding antigen is unknown. No base quality information exists; no much larger clone differs at one position. This entry is derived from a study of blood T cell repertoires in COVID-19 (TCRdb year 2020). As for the study more broadly: Samples from collaborators originated in the United States, Italy and Spain and spanned both the acute and convalescent phases of COVID-19. Samples came from the ongoing ImmuneRACE study (first 160 participants) plus 1,254 subjects from 6 global collaborators. Nearly every sample came with metadata listing a de-identified subject ID, COVID-19 status, age in years and sex. Deeply sampled blood TCRbeta repertoires from subjects exposed to, actively infected with, or recovered from COVID-19 were included in the dataset. A freely available public database, intended as a resource for researchers studying the immune response to SARS-CoV-2, is where the repertoires were released. The prospective study material was composed of cDNA or gDNA derived from T cells, B-cell-depleted T cells, or PBMCs. Where available, HLA class I and class II types were obtained from metadata supplied by the sample provider rather than from assay-based typing. Study-wide conclusions, independent of this receptor: The amount of clinical and demographic metadata varied by source and participant and was provided uncurated.

TCRbeta CDR3 regions were amplified from genomic DNA by means of the immunoSEQ Assay, a bias-controlled multiplex PCR. The paper's data handling went like this. Nucleated cell counts per sample were estimated from amplification of reference gene primers within the assay. To quantify the absolute abundance of each unique TCRbeta CDR3 rearrangement, sequence reads were collapsed and filtered. Productive Simpson clonality was computed per sample as the square root of Simpson's diversity index over productive rearrangements. TCRdb retrieved this table from immuneACCESS and kept in-frame rearrangements only. Not all clones are present; in checked studies, unresolved V genes account for under half, and no reason is known for the remainder. The DNA was the basis for D and trimming; V, J and clone size are from that table. For this sample there are approximately 150,000 clones; approximately 83% appear just once. In total, the top ten clones hold roughly 3% of the sample.

Including the terminal cysteine and phenylalanine, the CDR3 comprises 16 residues. Just the 48-base CDR3 DNA is kept, in frame starting at base 1. As encoded in the germline V gene, CDR1 is SGHTA while CDR2 is FQGNSA. After removal of 3 bases from V and 4 bases from J, the junction retains 10 bases not matched to a gene. Whole blood was collected in K2EDTA tubes by collaborating institutions according to the institutions' own protocols. Collaborator samples were shipped for TCRbeta analysis as frozen whole blood, isolated PBMCs, or DNA extracted from either sample type. The specimen sequenced was peripheral blood. The source of this sequence is an older man with acute or convalescent COVID-19. The receptor chain draws on TRBV7-2 and TRBJ2-3, with 7 bases in between that match TRBD2. The sequenced DNA: TGTGCCAGCAGCTTCTCGACTAGCCCGCCAGCAGATACGCAGTATTTT. This codes for CASSFSTSPPADTQYF.